This is a list of T cell receptor beta chains from one sample in a study of CD8+CD57+ T cells in acquired aplastic anemia. MiXCR, applied by TCRdb to the reads, yields one record per CDR3 protein. This sample yields just over 450,000 distinct CDR3 sequences, of which 25% to 40% are seen a single time; under 0.95% belongs to the top ten. Sample: sorted CD4+, CD8+, or CD8+CD57+ T cells (not recorded which) from PBMCs. Source of these receptors: a human donor with aplastic anemia. The CDR3 runs from the conserved cysteine through the conserved F or W. A D gene is named only where the DNA matches it firmly. Size is omitted from some rows. Given values are once, few, many or a class for expanded clones.

>TRBV7-2|TRBJ1-5|TRBD1|15|NA
CASSPLGGGVQPQHF
TGTGCCAGCAGCCCCCTGGGAGGGGGCGTCCAGCCCCAGCATTTT
>TRBV7-3|TRBJ1-1|NA|13|many
CASSWGTGTEAFF
TGTGCCAGCAGCTGGGGGACGGGCACTGAAGCTTTCTTT
>TRBV5-4|TRBJ2-7|NA|13|few
CASSFQGRPTSYF
TGTGCCAGCAGCTTTCAGGGGAGGCCCACATCGTACTTC
>TRBV19|TRBJ1-1|NA|12|many
CASSIRAGEAFF
TGTGCCAGTAGTATTCGGGCTGGTGAAGCTTTCTTT
>TRBV2|TRBJ1-2|TRBD1|13|few
CASSGDREDGYTF
TGTGCCAGCAGTGGGGACAGGGAAGATGGCTACACCTTC
>TRBV20-1|TRBJ2-2|TRBD2|16|NA
CSGTGTSGGHTGELFF
TGCAGTGGGACCGGGACTAGCGGGGGGCACACCGGGGAGCTGTTTTTT
>TRBV12-3/TRBV12-4|TRBJ1-3|NA|15|NA
CASSFLGGAGNTIYF
TGTGCCAGCAGTTTTTTGGGAGGAGCTGGAAACACCATATATTTT
>TRBV2|TRBJ1-1|NA|13|many
CASTSQGETEAFF
TGTGCCAGCACATCACAGGGAGAAACTGAAGCTTTCTTT
>TRBV6-1|TRBJ1-2|NA|12|NA
CASSYGGNGYTF
TGTGCCAGCTCCTATGGGGGCAATGGCTACACCTTC
>TRBV2|TRBJ1-1|NA|14|many
CASDLGPMNTEAFF
TGTGCCAGTGACCTTGGGCCTATGAACACTGAAGCTTTCTTT
>TRBV19|TRBJ1-5|TRBD1|15|few
CASSGTVEGNQPQHF
TGTGCCAGTAGTGGGACAGTGGAAGGCAATCAGCCCCAGCATTTT
>TRBV25-1|TRBJ1-6|NA|15|NA
CASSELWQFGSPLHF
TGTGCCAGCAGTGAGTTGTGGCAGTTTGGTTCACCCCTCCACTTT
>TRBV5-1|TRBJ1-1|NA|14|few
CASSLGWADTEAFF
TGCGCCAGCAGCTTGGGATGGGCTGACACTGAAGCTTTCTTT
>TRBV7-9|TRBJ1-2|NA|15|NA
CASSLTTVQGYGYTF
TGTGCCAGCAGCCTCACTACTGTACAGGGCTATGGCTACACCTTC
>TRBV2|TRBJ1-2|NA|13|once
CASSEAADYGYTF
TGTGCCAGCAGTGAAGCGGCGGACTATGGCTACACCTTC
>TRBV7-2|TRBJ2-3|NA|13|many
CASSLYATDTQYF
TGTGCCAGCAGCTTATACGCCACAGATACGCAGTATTTT
>TRBV25-1|TRBJ2-1|NA|13|once
CASSEWAYNEQFF
TGTGCCAGCAGTGAATGGGCTTACAATGAGCAGTTCTTC
>TRBV10-3|TRBJ2-7|NA|13|NA
CASSDTRVGEQYF
TGTGCCAGCAGCGACACTCGGGTGGGAGAGCAGTACTTC
>TRBV20-1|TRBJ1-6|NA|15|once
CSALQETGEGSPLHF
TGCAGTGCCCTACAGGAAACGGGGGAGGGTTCACCCCTCCACTTT
>TRBV5-5|TRBJ1-2|NA|14|many
CASSQRGTYIGYTF
TGTGCCAGCAGCCAAAGAGGGACCTATATTGGCTACACCTTC